This T cell receptor (beta chain) appears in the sequencing data of a study of cytomegalovirus exposure and HLA in healthy donors. PCR used 60 Vbeta primers and 13 Jbeta primers. Using immunoSEQ multiplex PCR, the repertoire was profiled, and TCRdb retains in-frame clones only, with some absent. The profile covers about 180,000 clones, with around 75% appearing a single time and around 3% taken by the ten largest. With regard to this clone: Antigen specificity is unknown.

Study observations and caveats: There were 164 TCR beta chains listed as cytomegalovirus-associated.

The origin of this receptor is a male donor in good health and CMV-seronegative. Sequencing was carried out using PBMCs.

CDR3 sequence (DNA): TGTGCCAGCAGCCCCCACCCGGGACTAGCGGGCGGGTACAATGAGCAGTTCTTC. It yields the protein CASSPHPGLAGGYNEQFF. The chain employs TRBV14 and TRBJ2-1; 12 bases match TRBD2. The junction had 11 bases not matched to a gene; V was cut back by 4 bases and J by 4 bases. The germline CDR1 and CDR2 sequences are SGHDN and FVKESK. The CDR3 is 18 residues long.